This paragraph covers one TCR beta chain sequence. The sample belongs to a study of shared clonotypes between healthy human individuals. Only in-frame clones appear in the TCRdb table, and some are missing; sequencing was by immunoSEQ multiplex PCR. The profile shows some 1 million clones, more than 60% of them singletons. This TCR derives from a young man in good health. The specimen was memory CD4+ T cells sorted from blood. Subset reported: CD45RA-negative fraction.

The CDR3 DNA sequence: TGCAGCGCACACAGGGGTTTCACTGAAGCTTTCTTT. Encoded protein: CSAHRGFTEAFF. The gene calls are TRBV29-1 and TRBJ1-1; 7 bases map to TRBD1. Germline CDR1 and CDR2: SQVTM and ANQGSEA. V dropped 7 bases and J dropped 4; count of bases not matched to a gene: 6. The CDR3 extends over 12 amino acids.